Below, 7 T cell receptor beta chains from the same sample are listed, as sequenced in a study of T-cell memory formation after mild COVID-19. TCRdb ran MiXCR on the 5' RACE reads and lists one entry per CDR3 protein. The data show tens of thousands of distinct CDR3 sequences, around 12% seen once. Sequencing used PBMCs or a T cell subset sorted from them (not recorded which). These receptors all come from a young man who had mild COVID-19 (a few samples of this study predate the infection). Cell type and time point are not known.

This clonotype was detected a few times. V usage is TRBV7-2 and J usage is TRBJ2-7, with D unclear. The CDR3 has 14 residues. Looked up from germline, CDR1 is SGHTA and CDR2 is FQGNSA. V was pared by 1 base and J by 4 bases, with 11 bases between. CDR3 region: CASSLGGIRYEQYF. The CDR3 DNA reads as TGTGCCAGCAGCTTAGGGGGTATTCGGTACGAGCAGTACTTC.

At least ten counts were recorded for this clonotype. The V gene is TRBV19, the J gene TRBJ2-1, with D possibly matching TRBD1 (6 bases). V was pared by 2 bases and J by 3 bases, with 17 bases between. CDR3 length: 17 residues. Germline V gene sequence: CDR1 LNHDA, CDR2 SQIVND (reference sequence). The CDR3 nucleotides read TGTGCCAGTAGTATAAAGCCCCTCTTACAGGGCTACAATGAGCAGTTCTTC. Translating it yields CASSIKPLLQGYNEQFF.

For this clonotype: A read error may be the cause here, since a much bigger clone is one base away. This sequence joins TRBV12-3 or TRBV12-4 and TRBJ1-1; D gene unclear. Deletions cut 3 bases from V and 0 bases from J, with 11 bases between. There are 15 residues in the CDR3. The chain's CDR3 is CASSFRSGVNTEAFF. CDR3 sequence (DNA): TGTGCCAGCAGTTTTCGTTCCGGGGTGAACACTGAAGCTTTCTTT.

This clonotype was counted only a few times. The V gene is TRBV12-3 or TRBV12-4, the J gene TRBJ2-3; no firm D call. The germline V and J ends were trimmed by 2 bases and 6 bases, with 12 bases remaining between them. The CDR3 runs to 14 residues. The CDR3 sequence is CASSLRSHEDTQYF. Written as DNA, the CDR3 is TGTGCCAGCAGTTTAAGGTCACACGAGGATACGCAGTATTTT.

This chain's CDR3 is CASSQRQGGTEAFF. In DNA form, the CDR3 reads TGTGCCAGCAGCCAACGACAGGGCGGCACTGAAGCTTTCTTT. The chain combines TRBV3-1 with TRBJ1-1; 7 nucleotides align to TRBD1. V trimming: 2 bases; J trimming: 4 bases; junction bases outside the gene matches: 4. The CDR3 runs to 14 residues. Per the germline V gene, CDR1 is LGHDT and CDR2 is YNNKEL (reference sequence). Variable domain in full (rest from reference TRBV3-1 and TRBJ1-1): DTAVSQTPKYLVTQMGNDKSIKCEQNLGHDTMYWYKQDSKKFLKIMFSYNNKELIINETVPNRFSPKSPDKAHLNLHINSLELGDSAVYFCASSQRQGGTEAFFGQGTRLTVV.

V usage is TRBV7-9 and J usage is TRBJ2-5, with 9 bases fitting TRBD2. Losses at the gene ends were 1 base for V and 2 bases for J; bases not matched to a gene: 5. This CDR3 has 16 residues. Germline-derived CDR1 and CDR2 are SEHNR and FQNEAQ (reference sequence). The CDR3 loop is CASSLGGLAWQETQYF. The CDR3, as DNA: TGTGCCAGCAGCTTAGGGGGACTAGCTTGGCAAGAGACCCAGTACTTC.

V is TRBV7-3 and J is TRBJ1-3; D not certain. CDR3 length equals 14 residues. Trimming cost V 5 bases and J 0 bases, with 8 bases left between them. Germline V gene data show CDR1 as SGHTA and CDR2 as FQGTGA. DNA of the CDR3: TGTGCCAGCAGCGGCGGGATCTCTGGAAACACCATATATTTT. Its protein is CASSGGISGNTIYF.